What follows are 2 T cell receptor beta chains derived from one specimen sequenced in a study of blood T cell repertoires in COVID-19 (dated by TCRdb to 2020 to 2022). Library prep was done by the immunoSEQ multiplex PCR assay. TCRdb obtained this table from immuneACCESS and retained in-frame rearrangements with V and J assigned. These tables miss some clones; where compared with another copy, unresolved V genes account for less than half of the shortfall, and the remainder is unexplained. This sample comprises 150,000 to 200,000 clones, around 88% of them detected only once. Over 7.5% of the sample is in the top ten clones. The specimen was PBMCs or T cells enriched from blood (not recorded which). The origin of the receptors is a woman under 40 who had recovered from COVID-19.

The rearrangement links TRBV2 to TRBJ2-3; no clear D. V lost 8 bases, J lost 4 bases, and 13 bases lay in between. The CDR3 spans 13 residues. Germline V gives CDR1 SNHLY, CDR2 FYNNEI. The CDR3 region is CASHPGVSDTQYF. The CDR3 bases are TGTGCCAGCCACCCGGGTGTCTCAGATACGCAGTATTTT. The complete variable domain, with remaining parts taken from reference TRBV2 and TRBJ2-3, reads EPEVTQTPSHQVTQMGQEVILRCVPISNHLYFYWYRQILGQKVEFLVSFYNNEISEKSEIFDDQFSVERPDGSNFTLKIRSTKLEDSAMYFCASHPGVSDTQYFGPGTRLTVL.

The J gene is TRBJ1-4, the V gene TRBV14; perhaps TRBD1 as D (5 bases). V lost 3 bases to trimming and J lost 6 bases, with 14 bases between them. The CDR3 has 15 amino acids. Germline V gene sequence: CDR1 SGHDN, CDR2 FVKESK. The CDR3 DNA sequence: TGTGCCAGCAGCCATCTTTCGGGGGGAGATGAAAAACTGTTTTTT. Translated, it gives CASSHLSGGDEKLFF.